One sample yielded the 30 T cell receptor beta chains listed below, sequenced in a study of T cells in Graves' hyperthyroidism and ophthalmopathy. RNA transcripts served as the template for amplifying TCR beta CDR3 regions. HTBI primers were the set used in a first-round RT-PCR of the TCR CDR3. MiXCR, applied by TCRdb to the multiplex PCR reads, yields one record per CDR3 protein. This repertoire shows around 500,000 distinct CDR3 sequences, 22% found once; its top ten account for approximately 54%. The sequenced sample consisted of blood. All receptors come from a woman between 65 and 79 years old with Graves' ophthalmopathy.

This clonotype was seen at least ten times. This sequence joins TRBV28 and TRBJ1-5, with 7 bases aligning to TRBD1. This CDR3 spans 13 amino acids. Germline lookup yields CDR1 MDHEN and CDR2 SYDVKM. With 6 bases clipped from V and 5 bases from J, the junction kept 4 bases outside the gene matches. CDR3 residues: CASRRQGDQPQHF. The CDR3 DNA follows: TGTGCCAGCAGGAGACAGGGCGATCAGCCCCAGCATTTT. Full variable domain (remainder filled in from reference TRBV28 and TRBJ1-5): DVKVTQSSRYLVKRTGEKVFLECVQDMDHENMFWYRQDPGLGLRLIYFSYDVKMKEKGDIPEGYSVSREKKERFSLILESASTNQTSMYLCASRRQGDQPQHFGDGTRLSIL.

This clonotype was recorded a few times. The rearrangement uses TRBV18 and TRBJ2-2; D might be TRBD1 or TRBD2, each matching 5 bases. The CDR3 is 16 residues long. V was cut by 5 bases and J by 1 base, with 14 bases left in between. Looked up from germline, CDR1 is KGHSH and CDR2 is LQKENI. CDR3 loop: CASSTGPRLNTGELFF. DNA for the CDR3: TGTGCCAGCTCAACGGGACCTCGACTGAACACCGGGGAGCTGTTTTTT.

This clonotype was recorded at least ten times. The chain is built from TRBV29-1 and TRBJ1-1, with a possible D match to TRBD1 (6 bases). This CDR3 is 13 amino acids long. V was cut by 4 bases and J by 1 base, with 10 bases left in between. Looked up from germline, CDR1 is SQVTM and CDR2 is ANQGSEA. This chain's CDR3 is CSVGGQSNTEAFF. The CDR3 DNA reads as TGCAGCGTTGGGGGACAATCGAACACTGAAGCTTTCTTT.

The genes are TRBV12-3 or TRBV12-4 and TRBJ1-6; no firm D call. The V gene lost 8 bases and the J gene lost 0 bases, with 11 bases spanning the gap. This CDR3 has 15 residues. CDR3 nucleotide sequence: TGTGCCAGCCGTTATGTCAGCTCCTATAATTCACCCCTCCACTTT. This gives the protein CASRYVSSYNSPLHF.

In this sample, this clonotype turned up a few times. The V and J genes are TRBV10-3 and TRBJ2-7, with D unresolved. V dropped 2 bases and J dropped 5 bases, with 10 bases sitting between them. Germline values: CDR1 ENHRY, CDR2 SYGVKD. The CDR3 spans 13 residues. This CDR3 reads CAISEGRSDEQYF. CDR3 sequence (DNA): TGTGCCATCAGTGAGGGTAGATCCGACGAGCAGTACTTC.

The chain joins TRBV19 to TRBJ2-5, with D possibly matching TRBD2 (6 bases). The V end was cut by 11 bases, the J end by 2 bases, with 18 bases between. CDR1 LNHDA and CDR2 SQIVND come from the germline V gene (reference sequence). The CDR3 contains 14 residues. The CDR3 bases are TGTGCCTCCAAGAGGGCGGGAACGCAAGAGACCCAGTACTTC. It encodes CASKRAGTQETQYF. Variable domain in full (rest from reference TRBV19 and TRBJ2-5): DGGITQSPKYLFRKEGQNVTLSCEQNLNHDAMYWYRQDPGQGLRLIYYSQIVNDFQKGDIAEGYSVSREKKESFPLTVTSAQKNPTAFYLCASKRAGTQETQYFGPGTRLLVL.

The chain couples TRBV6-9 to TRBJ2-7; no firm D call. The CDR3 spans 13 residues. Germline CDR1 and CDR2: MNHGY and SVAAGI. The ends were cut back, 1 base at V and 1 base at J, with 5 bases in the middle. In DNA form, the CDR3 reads TGTGCCAGCAGTTATTACGGTTCCTACGAGCAGTACTTC. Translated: CASSYYGSYEQYF.

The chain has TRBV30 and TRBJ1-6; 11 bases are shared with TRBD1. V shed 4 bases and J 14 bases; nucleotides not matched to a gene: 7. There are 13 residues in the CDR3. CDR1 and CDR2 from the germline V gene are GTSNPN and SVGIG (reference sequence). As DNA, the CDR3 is TGTGCCTGGAAAGGACAGGGGGCGCGGGCCCTCCACTTT. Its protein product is CAWKGQGARALHF.

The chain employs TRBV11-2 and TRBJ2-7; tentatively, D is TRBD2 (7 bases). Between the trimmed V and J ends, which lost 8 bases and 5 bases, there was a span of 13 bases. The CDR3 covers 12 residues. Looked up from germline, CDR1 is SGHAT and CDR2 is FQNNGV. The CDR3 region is CASLGGDDEQYF. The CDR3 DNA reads TGTGCCAGCCTAGGGGGGGATGACGAGCAGTACTTC.

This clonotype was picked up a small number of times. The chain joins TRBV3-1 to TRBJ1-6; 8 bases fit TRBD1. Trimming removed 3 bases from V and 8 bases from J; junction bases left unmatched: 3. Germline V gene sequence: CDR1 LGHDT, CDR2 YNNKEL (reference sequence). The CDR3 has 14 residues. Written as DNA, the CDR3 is TGTGCCAGCAGCCAGCGACAGGGGTATTCACCCCTCCACTTT. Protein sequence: CASSQRQGYSPLHF. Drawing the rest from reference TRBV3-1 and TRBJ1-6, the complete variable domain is DTAVSQTPKYLVTQMGNDKSIKCEQNLGHDTMYWYKQDSKKFLKIMFSYNNKELIINETVPNRFSPKSPDKAHLNLHINSLELGDSAVYFCASSQRQGYSPLHFGNGTRLTVT.

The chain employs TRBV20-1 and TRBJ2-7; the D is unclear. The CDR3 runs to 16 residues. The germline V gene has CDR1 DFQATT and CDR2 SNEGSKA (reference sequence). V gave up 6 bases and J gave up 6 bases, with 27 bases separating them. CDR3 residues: CSAMVARLNNVGEQYF. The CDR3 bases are TGCAGTGCCATGGTGGCACGGTTAAATAACGTGGGCGAGCAGTACTTC.

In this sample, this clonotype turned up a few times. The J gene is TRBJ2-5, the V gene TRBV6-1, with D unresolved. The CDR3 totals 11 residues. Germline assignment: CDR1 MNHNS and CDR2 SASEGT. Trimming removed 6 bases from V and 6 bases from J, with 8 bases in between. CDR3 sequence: CASRKEKTQYF. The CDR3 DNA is TGTGCCAGCAGGAAGGAGAAGACCCAGTACTTC.

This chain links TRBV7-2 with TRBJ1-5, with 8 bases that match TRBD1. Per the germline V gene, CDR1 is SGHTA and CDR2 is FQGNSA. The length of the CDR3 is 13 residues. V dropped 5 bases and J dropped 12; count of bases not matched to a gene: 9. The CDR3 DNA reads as TGTGCCAGCAGCAGAGGCCGGGACAGGATCCAGCATTTT. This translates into CASSRGRDRIQHF.

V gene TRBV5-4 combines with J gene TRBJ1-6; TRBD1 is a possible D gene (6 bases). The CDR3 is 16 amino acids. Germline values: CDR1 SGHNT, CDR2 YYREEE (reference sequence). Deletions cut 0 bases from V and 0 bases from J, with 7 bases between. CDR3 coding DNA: TGTGCCAGCAGCTTGGGAGGGGGCTCCTATAATTCACCCCTCCACTTT. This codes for CASSLGGGSYNSPLHF.

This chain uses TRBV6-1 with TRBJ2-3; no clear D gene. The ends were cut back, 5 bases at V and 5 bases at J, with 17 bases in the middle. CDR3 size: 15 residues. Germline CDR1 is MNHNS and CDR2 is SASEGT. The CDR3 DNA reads TGTGCCAGCAGTATAGGGCGAACCTGGGGAGATACGCAGTATTTT. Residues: CASSIGRTWGDTQYF.

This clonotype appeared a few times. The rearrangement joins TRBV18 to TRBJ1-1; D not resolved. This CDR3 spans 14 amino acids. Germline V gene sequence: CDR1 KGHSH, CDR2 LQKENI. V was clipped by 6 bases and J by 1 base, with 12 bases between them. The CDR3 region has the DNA TGTGCCAGCTCTCCCGGGAACTCGAACACTGAAGCTTTCTTT. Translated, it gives CASSPGNSNTEAFF.

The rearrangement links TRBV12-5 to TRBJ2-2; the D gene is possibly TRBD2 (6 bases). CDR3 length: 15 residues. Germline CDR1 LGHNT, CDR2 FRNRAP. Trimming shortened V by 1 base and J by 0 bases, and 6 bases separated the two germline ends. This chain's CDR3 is CASGLGLANTGELFF. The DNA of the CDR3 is TGTGCTAGTGGTTTGGGACTAGCGAACACCGGGGAGCTGTTTTTT.

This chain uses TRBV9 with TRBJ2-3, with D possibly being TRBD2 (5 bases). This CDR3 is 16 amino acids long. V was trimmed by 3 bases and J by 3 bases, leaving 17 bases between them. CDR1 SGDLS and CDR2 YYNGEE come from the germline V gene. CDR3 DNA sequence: TGTGCCAGCAGCGCGATAGGAGGTCTTCTAACAGATACGCAGTATTTT. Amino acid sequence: CASSAIGGLLTDTQYF.

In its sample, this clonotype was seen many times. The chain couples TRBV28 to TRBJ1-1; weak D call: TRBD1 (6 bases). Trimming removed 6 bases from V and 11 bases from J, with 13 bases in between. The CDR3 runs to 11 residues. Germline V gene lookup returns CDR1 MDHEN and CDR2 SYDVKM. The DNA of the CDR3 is TGTGCCAGCAGCCAACGACAGGAGGCTTTCTTT. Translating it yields CASSQRQEAFF.

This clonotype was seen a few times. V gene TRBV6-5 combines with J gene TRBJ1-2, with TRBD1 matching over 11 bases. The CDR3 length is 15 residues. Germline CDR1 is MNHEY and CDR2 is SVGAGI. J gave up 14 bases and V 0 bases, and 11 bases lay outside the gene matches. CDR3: CASSYSPSGQGAGTF. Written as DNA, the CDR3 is TGTGCCAGCAGTTACTCACCGAGTGGACAGGGGGCCGGGACCTTC.

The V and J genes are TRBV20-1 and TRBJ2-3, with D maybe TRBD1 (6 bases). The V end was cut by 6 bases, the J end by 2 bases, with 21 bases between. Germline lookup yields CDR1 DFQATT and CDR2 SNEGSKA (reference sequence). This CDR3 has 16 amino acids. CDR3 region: CSANEGPGHLTDTQYF. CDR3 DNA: TGCAGTGCCAACGAGGGGCCGGGACACCTCACAGATACGCAGTATTTT.

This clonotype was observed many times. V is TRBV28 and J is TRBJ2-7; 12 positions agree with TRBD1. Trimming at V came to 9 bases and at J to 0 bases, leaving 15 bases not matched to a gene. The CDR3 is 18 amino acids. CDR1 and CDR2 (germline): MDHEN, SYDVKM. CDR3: CASSSGTGGVVPSYEQYF. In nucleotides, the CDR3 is TGTGCCAGTTCATCCGGGACAGGGGGCGTAGTCCCCTCCTACGAGCAGTACTTC.

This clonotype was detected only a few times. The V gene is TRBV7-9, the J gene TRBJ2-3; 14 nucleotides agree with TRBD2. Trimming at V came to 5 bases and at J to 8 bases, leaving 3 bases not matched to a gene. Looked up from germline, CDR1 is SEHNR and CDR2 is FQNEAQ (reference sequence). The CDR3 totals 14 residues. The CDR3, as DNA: TGTGCCAGCAGCGTCGGGACTAGCGGGAGTACGCAGTATTTT. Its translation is CASSVGTSGSTQYF.

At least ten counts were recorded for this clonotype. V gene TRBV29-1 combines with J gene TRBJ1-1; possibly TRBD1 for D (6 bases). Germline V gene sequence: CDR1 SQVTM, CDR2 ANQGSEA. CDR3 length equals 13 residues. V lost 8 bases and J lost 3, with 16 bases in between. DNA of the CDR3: TGCAGCTCAGCAGGGGTGGGTGACACTGAAGCTTTCTTT. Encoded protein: CSSAGVGDTEAFF.

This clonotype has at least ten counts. The CDR3 spells CSAATGRYTEAFF. The CDR3, as DNA: TGCAGTGCCGCGACAGGGCGATACACTGAAGCTTTCTTT. J is TRBJ1-1 and V is TRBV20-1, with 7 bases lining up with TRBD1. V gave up 6 bases and J gave up 3 bases; unmatched junction bases: 7. The CDR3 runs to 13 residues. Germline loops: CDR1 DFQATT, CDR2 SNEGSKA (reference sequence).

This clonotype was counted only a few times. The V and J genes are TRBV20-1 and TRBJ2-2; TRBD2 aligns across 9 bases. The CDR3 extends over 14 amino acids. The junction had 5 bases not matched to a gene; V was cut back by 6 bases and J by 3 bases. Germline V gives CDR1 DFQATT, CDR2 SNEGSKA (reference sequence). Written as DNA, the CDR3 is TGCAGTGCCATTAGCGGGAGCGACACCGGGGAGCTGTTTTTT. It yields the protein CSAISGSDTGELFF.

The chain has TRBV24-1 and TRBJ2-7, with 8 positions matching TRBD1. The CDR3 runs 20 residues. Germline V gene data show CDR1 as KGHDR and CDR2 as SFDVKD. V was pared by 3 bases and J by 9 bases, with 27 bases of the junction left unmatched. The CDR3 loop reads CATSDDPRTGLELIYWGQYF. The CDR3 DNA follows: TGTGCCACCAGTGATGACCCTAGGACAGGGCTGGAACTTATCTACTGGGGGCAGTACTTC.

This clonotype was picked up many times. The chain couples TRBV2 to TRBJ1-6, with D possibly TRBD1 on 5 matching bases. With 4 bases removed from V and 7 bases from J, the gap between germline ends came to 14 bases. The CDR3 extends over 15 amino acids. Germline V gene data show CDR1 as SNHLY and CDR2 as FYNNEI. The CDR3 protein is CASSVEAGSNSPLHF. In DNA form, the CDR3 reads TGTGCCAGCAGTGTTGAAGCAGGGAGCAATTCACCCCTCCACTTT. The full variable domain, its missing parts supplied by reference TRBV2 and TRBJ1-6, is EPEVTQTPSHQVTQMGQEVILRCVPISNHLYFYWYRQILGQKVEFLVSFYNNEISEKSEIFDDQFSVERPDGSNFTLKIRSTKLEDSAMYFCASSVEAGSNSPLHFGNGTRLTVT.

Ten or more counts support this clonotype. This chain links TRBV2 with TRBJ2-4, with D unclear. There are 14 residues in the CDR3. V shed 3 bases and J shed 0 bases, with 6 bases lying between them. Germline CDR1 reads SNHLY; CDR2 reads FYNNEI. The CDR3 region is CASSDSLAKNIQYF. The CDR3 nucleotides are TGTGCCAGCAGTGACAGTTTAGCCAAAAACATTCAGTACTTC.

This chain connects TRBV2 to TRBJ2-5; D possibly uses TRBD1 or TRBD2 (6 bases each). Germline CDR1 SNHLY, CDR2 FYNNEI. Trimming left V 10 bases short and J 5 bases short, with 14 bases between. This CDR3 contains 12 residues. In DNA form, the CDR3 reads TGTGCCACGGGGGCCCACTGGGAGACCCAGTACTTC. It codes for CATGAHWETQYF.